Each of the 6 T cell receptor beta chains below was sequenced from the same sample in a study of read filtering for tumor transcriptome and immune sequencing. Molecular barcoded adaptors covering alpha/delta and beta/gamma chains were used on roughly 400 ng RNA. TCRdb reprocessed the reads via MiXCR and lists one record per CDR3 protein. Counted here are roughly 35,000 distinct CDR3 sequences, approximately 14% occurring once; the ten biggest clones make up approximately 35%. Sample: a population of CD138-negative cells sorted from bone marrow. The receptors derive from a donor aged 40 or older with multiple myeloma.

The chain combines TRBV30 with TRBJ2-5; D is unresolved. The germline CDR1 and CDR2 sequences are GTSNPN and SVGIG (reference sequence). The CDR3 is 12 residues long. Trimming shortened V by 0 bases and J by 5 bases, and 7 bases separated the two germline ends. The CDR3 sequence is CAWSVGRETQYF. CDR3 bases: TGTGCCTGGAGTGTCGGGCGCGAGACCCAGTACTTC. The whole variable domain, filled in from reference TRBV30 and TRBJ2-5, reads SQTIHQWPATLVQPVGSPLSLECTVEGTSNPNLYWYRQAAGRGLQLLFYSVGIGQISSEVPQNLSASRPQDRQFILSSKKLLLSDSGFYLCAWSVGRETQYFGPGTRLLVL.

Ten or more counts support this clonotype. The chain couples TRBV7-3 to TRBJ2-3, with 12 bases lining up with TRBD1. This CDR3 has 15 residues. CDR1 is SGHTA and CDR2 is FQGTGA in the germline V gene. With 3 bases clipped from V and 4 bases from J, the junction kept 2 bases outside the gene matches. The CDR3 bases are TGTGCCAGCAGCTTCGGGACAGGGGGCGCAGATACGCAGTATTTT. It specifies CASSFGTGGADTQYF.

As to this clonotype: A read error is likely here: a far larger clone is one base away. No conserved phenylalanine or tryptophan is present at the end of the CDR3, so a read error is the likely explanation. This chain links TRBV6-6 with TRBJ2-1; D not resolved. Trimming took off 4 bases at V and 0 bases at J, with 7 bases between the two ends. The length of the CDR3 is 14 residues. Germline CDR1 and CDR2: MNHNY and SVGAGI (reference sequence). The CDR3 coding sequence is TGTGCCAGCAGTTTCGGCTCCTCCTACAATGAGCAGTTCCTC. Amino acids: CASSFGSSYNEQFL.

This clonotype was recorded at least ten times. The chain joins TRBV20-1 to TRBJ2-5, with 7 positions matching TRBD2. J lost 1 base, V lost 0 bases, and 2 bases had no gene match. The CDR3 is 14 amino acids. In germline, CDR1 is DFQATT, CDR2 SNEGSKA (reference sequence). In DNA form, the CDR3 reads TGCAGTGCTAGAGACGGGACTACCCAAGAGACCCAGTACTTC. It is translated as CSARDGTTQETQYF.

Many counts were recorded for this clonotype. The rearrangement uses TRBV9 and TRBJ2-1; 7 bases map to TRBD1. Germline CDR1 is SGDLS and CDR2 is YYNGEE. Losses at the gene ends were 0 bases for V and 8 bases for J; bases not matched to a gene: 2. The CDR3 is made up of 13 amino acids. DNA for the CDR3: TGTGCCAGCAGCGTAGGGGACAGCGATGAGCAGTTCTTC. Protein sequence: CASSVGDSDEQFF.

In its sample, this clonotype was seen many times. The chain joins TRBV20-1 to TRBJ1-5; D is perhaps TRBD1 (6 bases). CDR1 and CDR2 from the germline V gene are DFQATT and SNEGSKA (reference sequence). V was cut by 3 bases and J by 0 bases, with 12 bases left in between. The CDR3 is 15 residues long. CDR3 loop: CSASEDSYSNQPQHF. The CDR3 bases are TGCAGTGCTAGCGAGGACAGCTATAGCAATCAGCCCCAGCATTTT.